What follows are 27 T cell receptor beta chains derived from one specimen sequenced in a study of T cells in pancreatic ductal adenocarcinoma. Surgery without prior neoadjuvant therapy was the treatment of the selected pancreatic ductal adenocarcinoma patients. The method was immunoSEQ multiplex PCR; TCRdb's version includes in-frame clones alone and lacks a portion of them. The sample consists of roughly 100,000 clones, about 95% of them appearing once. Source material: PBMCs. The receptor set was obtained from a human donor with pancreatic ductal adenocarcinoma.

The chain links TRBV5-6 to TRBJ2-3; 8 nucleotides line up with TRBD2. CDR3 length: 15 amino acids. Germline CDR1 reads SGHDT; CDR2 reads YYEEEE. The ends lost 7 bases at V and 2 bases at J; junction bases unmatched: 9. CDR3 sequence reads: CASRNLGRATDTQYF. DNA of the CDR3: TGTGCCAGCCGGAACCTCGGGAGGGCCACAGATACGCAGTATTTT.

The chain has TRBV7-9 and TRBJ2-1, with a weak D call TRBD2 (5 bases). Trimming removed 4 bases from V and 8 bases from J, with 12 bases in between. The CDR3 runs to 13 residues. Germline V gene data show CDR1 as SEHNR and CDR2 as FQNEAQ (reference sequence). The CDR3 spells CASSSDFGDEQFF. CDR3 sequence (DNA): TGTGCCAGCAGCTCCGACTTCGGGGATGAGCAGTTCTTC.

V usage is TRBV11-2 and J usage is TRBJ2-7; D perhaps matches TRBD1 (6 bases). Trimming pared 4 bases from V and 1 base from J, leaving 11 bases between. The germline gives CDR1 SGHAT, CDR2 FQNNGV. The CDR3 runs to 14 residues. The CDR3 DNA reads TGTGCCAGCAGCTCAGACAGGTTTTCCTACGAGCAGTACTTC. Amino acids: CASSSDRFSYEQYF.

This chain joins TRBV2 and TRBJ1-2, with TRBD1 as a possible D gene (5 bases). The CDR3 has 13 residues. The germline gives CDR1 SNHLY, CDR2 FYNNEI. The V and J ends lost 7 bases and 3 bases respectively, with 12 bases between them. The CDR3 sequence: CASIIGDYYGYTF. CDR3 bases: TGTGCCAGCATAATTGGGGACTACTATGGCTACACCTTC.

This chain joins TRBV10-3 and TRBJ2-7, with unresolved D. With 5 bases removed from V and 3 bases from J, the gap between germline ends came to 5 bases. CDR3 length: 11 amino acids. Per germline, CDR1 ENHRY and CDR2 SYGVKD. CDR3 in DNA: TGTGCCATCAGTACGGGCTACGAGCAGTACTTC. Translation: CAISTGYEQYF.

This clone was observed a single time. This chain connects TRBV18 to TRBJ2-6; D is undetermined. V lost 3 bases, J lost 4 bases, and 10 bases lay in between. The CDR3 runs to 15 residues. Germline-derived CDR1 and CDR2 are KGHSH and LQKENI. CDR3 sequence reads: CASSPSEAGANVLTF. CDR3 DNA: TGTGCCAGCTCACCGAGCGAGGCCGGGGCCAACGTCCTGACTTTC.

This sequence joins TRBV10-3 and TRBJ2-3; 8 positions match TRBD1. Trimming removed 4 bases from V and 0 bases from J; junction bases left unmatched: 3. The CDR3 totals 15 residues. The germline CDR1 and CDR2 sequences are ENHRY and SYGVKD. The CDR3, as DNA: TGTGCCATCAGTGCAGGGGGCGGGAGCACAGATACGCAGTATTTT. This gives the protein CAISAGGGSTDTQYF.

The chain has TRBV27 and TRBJ1-4; 8 bases are shared with TRBD1. The CDR3 is 15 residues long. With 5 bases clipped from V and 4 bases from J, the junction kept 6 bases outside the gene matches. Germline V gives CDR1 MNHEY, CDR2 SMNVEV (reference sequence). The CDR3 DNA reads TGTGCCAGCAGTGACCAGGGGGCTGGTAATGAAAAACTGTTTTTT. Residues: CASSDQGAGNEKLFF. Variable domain in full (rest from reference TRBV27 and TRBJ1-4): EAQVTQNPRYLITVTGKKLTVTCSQNMNHEYMSWYRQDPGLGLRQIYYSMNVEVTDKGDVPEGYKVSRKEKRNFPLILESPSPNQTSLYFCASSDQGAGNEKLFFGSGTQLSVL.

The chain has TRBV30 and TRBJ1-3, with 8 bases identical to TRBD1. The length of the CDR3 is 14 residues. Unmatched junction bases numbered 5, after V lost 5 bases and J lost 2 bases. Germline V gene sequence: CDR1 GTSNPN, CDR2 SVGIG (reference sequence). CDR3: CAWDPGQAGNTIYF. As DNA, the CDR3 is TGTGCCTGGGACCCGGGACAGGCTGGAAACACCATATATTTT.

This chain connects TRBV10-3 to TRBJ2-7; the match to TRBD2 covers 14 bases. Per germline, CDR1 ENHRY and CDR2 SYGVKD. V dropped 5 bases and J dropped 5; count of bases not matched to a gene: 8. This CDR3 has 16 residues. This chain's CDR3 is CAISLGTSGRDNEQYF. The CDR3 nucleotides read TGTGCCATCAGTCTTGGGACTAGCGGGAGAGACAACGAGCAGTACTTC.

The rearrangement links TRBV7-3 to TRBJ1-5; no reliable D call. The ends were cut back, 4 bases at V and 5 bases at J, with 9 bases in the middle. CDR3 size: 13 residues. CDR1 and CDR2 (germline): SGHTA, FQGTGA. CDR3 sequence (DNA): TGTGCCAGCAGCTCGACACATGATCAGCCCCAGCATTTT. It is translated as CASSSTHDQPQHF. Full variable domain (rest looked up from reference TRBV7-3 and TRBJ1-5): GAGVSQTPSNKVTEKGKYVELRCDPISGHTALYWYRQSLGQGPEFLIYFQGTGAADDSGLPNDRFFAVRPEGSVSTLKIQRTERGDSAVYLCASSSTHDQPQHFGDGTRLSIL.

This chain connects TRBV7-9 to TRBJ2-2; 8 positions agree with TRBD1. The germline V gene has CDR1 SEHNR and CDR2 FQNEAQ (reference sequence). The CDR3 runs 15 residues. The trim removed 5 bases at V and 3 bases at J, leaving 5 bases unmatched. CDR3 DNA sequence: TGTGCCAGCAGCGACAGGGGTCGGGACACCGGGGAGCTGTTTTTT. Translated: CASSDRGRDTGELFF.

This chain uses TRBV18 with TRBJ2-1; 10 bases match TRBD2. The CDR3 loop spans 15 amino acids. Trimming at V came to 6 bases and at J to 3 bases, leaving 5 bases not matched to a gene. Germline V lookup: CDR1 KGHSH, CDR2 LQKENI. CDR3 loop: CASSPGTSDYNEQFF. The CDR3 coding sequence is TGTGCCAGCTCCCCCGGGACTAGCGACTACAATGAGCAGTTCTTC.

The chain recombines TRBV29-1 with TRBJ2-7; TRBD1 aligns across 10 bases. The J segment lost 1 base and the V segment lost 4 bases, leaving 7 bases of the junction unmatched. CDR1 is SQVTM and CDR2 is ANQGSEA in the germline V gene. The CDR3 totals 15 residues. The CDR3 loop reads CSVGSPGQGSYEQYF. DNA of the CDR3: TGCAGCGTTGGATCGCCGGGACAGGGGTCCTACGAGCAGTACTTC.

This clone was seen just once. The rearrangement links TRBV5-1 to TRBJ2-2, with a weak D call TRBD2 (6 bases). This CDR3 has 15 residues. Deletions cut 7 bases from V and 7 bases from J, with 20 bases between. From germline, CDR1 is SGHRS and CDR2 YFSETQ. CDR3 in DNA: TGCGCCAGCGGTCCGGGACTCGCCCCCGGCGGGGAGCTGTTTTTT. It codes for CASGPGLAPGGELFF.

The rearrangement joins TRBV4-2 to TRBJ2-3; 12 bases line up with TRBD2. This CDR3 has 16 amino acids. In germline, CDR1 is LGHNA, CDR2 YNFKEQ. V shed 4 bases and J 9 bases; nucleotides not matched to a gene: 11. This CDR3 reads CASSPGTSGWGVTQYF. The CDR3 DNA is TGTGCCAGCAGCCCGGGGACTAGCGGGTGGGGGGTAACGCAGTATTTT.

CDR3 nucleotide sequence: TGTGCCAGTAGTACGCGGACAGGAGGGAGTTACGAGCAGTACTTC. Encoded protein: CASSTRTGGSYEQYF. The rearrangement uses TRBV19 and TRBJ2-7, with TRBD1 as a possible D gene (7 bases). The V end was cut by 4 bases, the J end by 4 bases, with 17 bases between. The CDR3 covers 15 residues. Germline V gives CDR1 LNHDA, CDR2 SQIVND (reference sequence).

The chain joins TRBV6-1 to TRBJ1-5, with D unresolved. Germline-derived CDR1 and CDR2 are MNHNS and SASEGT. There are 14 residues in the CDR3. Trimming removed 6 bases at V and 2 bases at J, with 11 bases between. The CDR3 nucleotides are TGTGCCAGCAGATGGGTGGAGGGCAATCAGCCCCAGCATTTT. Its translation is CASRWVEGNQPQHF.

The CDR3 DNA reads as TGTGCCAATCAGTCTGAATGGGACAGCATGTGGGGATATAGCAATCAGCCCCAGCATTTT. Translation gives CANQSEWDSMWGYSNQPQHF. The genes are TRBV19 and TRBJ1-5, with TRBD1 identical over 7 bases. The germline CDR1 and CDR2 sequences are LNHDA and SQIVND (reference sequence). The CDR3 length is 20 residues. V lost 10 bases and J lost 0; bases outside the gene matches: 24.

V usage is TRBV19 and J usage is TRBJ2-2, with 9 bases matching TRBD1. The CDR3 has 13 amino acids. Losses at the gene ends were 6 bases for V and 9 bases for J; bases not matched to a gene: 5. Per the germline V gene, CDR1 is LNHDA and CDR2 is SQIVND (reference sequence). The CDR3 DNA reads TGTGCCAGTAGCCGGGACAGGGAACGGGAGCTGTTTTTT. As protein: CASSRDRERELFF.

V and J are TRBV4-1 and TRBJ2-7; 10 bases are shared with TRBD1. The CDR3 contains 15 residues. Per the germline V gene, CDR1 is MGHRA and CDR2 is YSYEKL. V was pared by 7 bases and J by 2 bases, with 8 bases of the junction left unmatched. This chain's CDR3 is CASNSPGQGTYEQYF. Written as DNA, the CDR3 is TGCGCCAGCAACTCTCCGGGACAGGGGACCTACGAGCAGTACTTC.

This clone has only one observation. At one boundary the junction diverges from the germline segment, which might be a read error. The rearrangement links TRBV7-7 to TRBJ2-3, with D possibly matching TRBD1 (6 bases). The germline V gene encodes CDR1 SSHAT and CDR2 FNYEAQ (reference sequence). The CDR3 totals 15 residues. This CDR3 is CASSPGTPSTDTQYF. The DNA for the CDR3 is TGTGCTAGCAGCCCCGGGACACCAAGCACAGATACGCAGTATTTT. Complete variable domain (other parts from reference TRBV7-7 and TRBJ2-3): GAGVSQSPRYKVTKRGQDVTLRCDPISSHATLYWYQQALGQGPEFLTYFNYEAQPDKSGLPSDRFSAERPEGSISTLTIQRTEQRDSAMYRCASSPGTPSTDTQYFGPGTRLTVL.

The chain couples TRBV7-9 to TRBJ2-1, with 9 bases that match TRBD2. The V gene's germline CDR1 is SEHNR and CDR2 FQNEAQ (reference sequence). The V and J ends lost 2 bases and 2 bases, in that order; junction bases with no gene match: 4. This CDR3 has 16 amino acids. CDR3 residues: CASSLRPSGTYNEQFF. The CDR3 bases are TGTGCCAGCAGCTTAAGACCTAGCGGGACCTACAATGAGCAGTTCTTC.

This clone has just a few counts. The rearrangement links TRBV7-2 to TRBJ1-1; D not certain. CDR3 length: 14 amino acids. Germline lookup yields CDR1 SGHTA and CDR2 FQGNSA. V was pared by 2 bases and J by 2 bases, with 9 bases between. CDR3 protein: CASSLRGFNTEAFF. The DNA for the CDR3 is TGTGCCAGCAGCTTACGAGGATTTAACACTGAAGCTTTCTTT.

This chain links TRBV5-1 with TRBJ2-2, with D possibly matching TRBD1 (6 bases). The germline V and J ends were trimmed by 4 bases and 1 base, with 8 bases remaining between them. The CDR3 runs 14 residues. CDR1 is SGHRS and CDR2 is YFSETQ in the germline V gene. Here the CDR3 DNA reads TGCGCCAGCAGCCGGGGACAGAACACCGGGGAGCTGTTTTTT. As protein: CASSRGQNTGELFF.

The V and J genes are TRBV13 and TRBJ2-5, with 10 bases fitting TRBD2. V lost 2 bases, J lost 5 bases, and 5 bases stayed unmatched. This CDR3 region has 15 residues. Germline V gene lookup returns CDR1 PRHDT and CDR2 FYEKMQ (reference sequence). The CDR3 sequence: CASSLLAGVGETQYF. Here the CDR3 DNA reads TGTGCCAGCAGCTTACTAGCGGGAGTGGGGGAGACCCAGTACTTC.

This chain uses TRBV19 with TRBJ2-7; the match to TRBD1 covers 8 bases. This CDR3 contains 16 residues. V lost 8 bases and J lost 2; bases outside the gene matches: 14. CDR1 and CDR2 from the germline V gene are LNHDA and SQIVND (reference sequence). DNA for the CDR3: TGTGCCAGTCTTTCCACCAGGGGGCCAGGGCCCTACGAGCAGTACTTC. This sequence encodes CASLSTRGPGPYEQYF.